These T cell receptor beta chains were read from a single sample in a study of identical twins. TCRdb re-analysed the 5' RACE reads in MiXCR, keeping a single row per CDR3 protein. The table records about 900,000 distinct CDR3 sequences, roughly 12% of them present only once. The same sample was also studied in work on yellow fever vaccine responses in identical twins.

The sample was PBMCs. These receptors all stem from a woman under 30 in good health. CDR3s include the opening cysteine and the closing phenylalanine or tryptophan. The D gene is left open where the match is weak. The size of a clone is reported for some rows only, either as once, few or many, or as a class for expanded clones.

D: TRBD1; length: 19; J: TRBJ2-2; size: .; V: TRBV3-1; CDR3: CASTATQTGGFVFAGELFF; DNA: TGTGCCAGCACCGCTACCCAGACAGGGGGATTTGTTTTCGCCGGGGAGCTGTTTTTT
D: .; length: 15; J: TRBJ2-7; size: few; V: TRBV19; CDR3: CASSVRQPGSYEQYF; DNA: TGTGCCAGTAGTGTCCGACAGCCCGGTTCCTACGAGCAGTACTTC
D: .; length: 14; J: TRBJ2-2; size: few; V: TRBV15; CDR3: CATSGGSGTGELFF; DNA: TGTGCCACCAGCGGTGGGTCGGGCACCGGGGAGCTGTTTTTT
D: TRBD1; length: 16; J: TRBJ2-1; size: few; V: TRBV28; CDR3: CASSSPGDSSYNEQFF; DNA: TGTGCCAGCAGCTCACCAGGGGACAGCTCCTACAATGAGCAGTTCTTC
D: .; length: 16; J: TRBJ2-6; size: .; V: TRBV12-3/TRBV12-4; CDR3: CASRPPRDSGANVLTF; DNA: TGTGCCAGCAGACCACCACGGGACTCTGGGGCCAACGTCCTGACTTTC
D: TRBD1; length: 15; J: TRBJ2-1; size: .; V: TRBV28; CDR3: CASSPPWTGDDEQFF; DNA: TGTGCCAGCAGTCCACCCTGGACAGGGGACGATGAGCAGTTCTTC
D: TRBD2; length: 16; J: TRBJ2-7; size: few; V: TRBV7-9; CDR3: CASSLRDYHSTYEQYF; DNA: TGTGCCAGCAGCTTAAGGGACTACCATTCCACTTACGAGCAGTACTTC
D: TRBD1; length: 14; J: TRBJ2-7; size: few; V: TRBV7-8; CDR3: CASSNRTGRYEQYF; DNA: TGTGCCAGCAGCAATAGGACAGGGCGCTACGAGCAGTACTTC
D: .; length: 13; J: TRBJ2-7; size: many; V: TRBV6-1; CDR3: CAVRRTETREQYF; DNA: TGTGCCGTCCGGAGGACAGAGACCCGCGAGCAGTACTTC
D: .; length: 15; J: TRBJ2-7; size: few; V: TRBV7-9; CDR3: CASSAGDRPSYEQYF; DNA: TGTGCCAGCAGCGCAGGGGACCGTCCCTCCTACGAGCAGTACTTC
D: TRBD2; length: 14; J: TRBJ2-3; size: many; V: TRBV20-1; CDR3: CSAVAGGPVDTQYF; DNA: TGCAGTGCTGTAGCGGGAGGGCCGGTAGATACGCAGTATTTT
D: .; length: 12; J: TRBJ1-5; size: .; V: TRBV27; CDR3: CASSFWSGPQHF; DNA: TGTGCCAGCAGTTTTTGGTCTGGGCCCCAGCATTTT
D: .; length: 15; J: TRBJ2-3; size: .; V: TRBV7-7; CDR3: CASSPFGGSTDTQYF; DNA: TGTGCCAGCAGCCCCTTCGGGGGCAGCACAGATACGCAGTATTTT
D: .; length: 15; J: TRBJ2-1; size: .; V: TRBV20-1; CDR3: CSASTYGQQGDEQFF; DNA: TGCAGTGCTAGCACTTATGGACAGCAGGGCGATGAGCAGTTCTTC
D: .; length: 15; J: TRBJ2-1; size: many; V: TRBV4-1; CDR3: CASSQGLGGNTEQFF; DNA: TGCGCCAGCAGCCAAGGACTGGGGGGTAATACTGAGCAGTTCTTC
D: .; length: 14; J: TRBJ1-6; size: few; V: TRBV7-2; CDR3: CASREGRTYSPLHF; DNA: TGTGCCAGCAGAGAAGGCAGGACCTATTCACCCCTCCACTTT
D: TRBD1; length: 17; J: TRBJ2-4; size: few; V: TRBV4-1; CDR3: CASSQGFLFQGENIQYF; DNA: TGCGCCAGCAGCCAGGGGTTTTTGTTCCAGGGGGAAAACATTCAGTACTTC
D: TRBD2; length: 16; J: TRBJ2-1; size: .; V: TRBV11-2; CDR3: CASRELAGSSYNEQFF; DNA: TGTGCCAGCAGAGAGCTAGCGGGTAGCTCCTACAATGAGCAGTTCTTC
D: TRBD2; length: 16; J: TRBJ2-3; size: few; V: TRBV6-2/TRBV6-3; CDR3: CASSYSAGVSTDTQYF; DNA: TGTGCCAGCAGTTACTCAGCGGGGGTCAGCACAGATACGCAGTATTTT
D: .; length: 12; J: TRBJ2-1; size: many; V: TRBV29-1; CDR3: CSVASLANEQFF; DNA: TGCAGCGTTGCGAGCTTAGCCAATGAGCAGTTCTTC
D: TRBD2; length: 18; J: TRBJ2-1; size: many; V: TRBV6-1; CDR3: CASRLRLAGGPSYNEQFF; DNA: TGTGCCAGCAGATTGAGACTAGCGGGAGGCCCTTCCTACAATGAGCAGTTCTTC
D: .; length: 13; J: TRBJ2-2; size: .; V: TRBV12-3/TRBV12-4; CDR3: CASRSGRQWELFF; DNA: TGTGCCAGCAGGTCCGGACGTCAGTGGGAGCTGTTTTTT
D: TRBD1; length: 14; J: TRBJ2-7; size: few; V: TRBV27; CDR3: CASTPGTGTYEQYF; DNA: TGTGCCAGCACCCCCGGGACAGGGACATACGAGCAGTACTTC
D: .; length: 18; J: TRBJ2-2; size: few; V: TRBV3-1; CDR3: CASSQDQAGAADTGELFF; DNA: TGTGCCAGCAGCCAAGATCAGGCAGGTGCGGCGGACACCGGGGAGCTGTTTTTT
D: .; length: 18; J: TRBJ1-5; size: .; V: TRBV2; CDR3: CASSEAGRSYPSNQPQHF; DNA: TGTGCCAGCAGTGAAGCGGGCAGGAGCTATCCTAGCAATCAGCCCCAGCATTTT
D: .; length: 16; J: TRBJ2-7; size: .; V: TRBV12-3/TRBV12-4; CDR3: CASSFRAGSLSYEQYF; DNA: TGTGCCAGCAGTTTTAGGGCCGGATCCCTCTCCTACGAGCAGTACTTC
D: .; length: 11; J: TRBJ2-1; size: many; V: TRBV12-3/TRBV12-4; CDR3: CASSVSNEQFF; DNA: TGTGCCAGCAGCGTCAGTAATGAGCAGTTCTTC
D: .; length: 19; J: TRBJ1-2; size: .; V: TRBV6-5; CDR3: CASSYSTAARAEINYGYTF; DNA: TGTGCCAGCAGTTACTCGACCGCTGCAAGGGCAGAGATTAACTATGGCTACACCTTC
D: .; length: 12; J: TRBJ2-7; size: .; V: TRBV14; CDR3: CASSQVRGEQYF; DNA: TGTGCCAGCAGCCAAGTAAGAGGCGAGCAGTACTTC
D: TRBD1; length: 15; J: TRBJ2-7; size: few; V: TRBV7-8; CDR3: CASSLVAGGDYEQYF; DNA: TGTGCCAGCAGCTTAGTGGCAGGGGGCGACTACGAGCAGTACTTC
D: TRBD2; length: 15; J: TRBJ2-1; size: many; V: TRBV9; CDR3: CASSVTSGSYNEQFF; DNA: TGTGCCAGCAGCGTCACTAGCGGCTCCTACAATGAGCAGTTCTTC
D: .; length: 16; J: TRBJ2-1; size: .; V: TRBV11-2; CDR3: CASSLRRAQNLYEQFF; DNA: TGTGCCAGCAGCTTAAGGAGAGCACAGAACTTATATGAGCAGTTCTTC
D: .; length: 13; J: TRBJ1-3; size: .; V: TRBV12-3/TRBV12-4; CDR3: CASSPLGPNTIYF; DNA: TGTGCCAGCAGCCCCCTAGGGCCAAACACCATATATTTT
D: TRBD1; length: 14; J: TRBJ2-1; size: few; V: TRBV29-1; CDR3: CSTWTGASYNEQFF; DNA: TGCAGCACTTGGACAGGGGCCTCCTACAATGAGCAGTTCTTC
D: .; length: 14; J: TRBJ2-1; size: few; V: TRBV21-1; CDR3: CASPGALPYNEQFF; DNA: TGTGCCAGCCCAGGGGCTTTACCCTACAATGAGCAGTTCTTC
D: .; length: 15; J: TRBJ1-6; size: many; V: TRBV12-3/TRBV12-4; CDR3: CASSFRHFTNSPLHF; DNA: TGTGCCAGCAGTTTCAGACATTTTACGAATTCACCCCTCCACTTT
D: .; length: 16; J: TRBJ2-2; size: .; V: TRBV24-1; CDR3: CATSVSGRSNTGELFF; DNA: TGTGCCACCAGTGTCTCCGGCAGGTCGAACACCGGGGAGCTGTTTTTT
D: TRBD2; length: 17; J: TRBJ2-1; size: .; V: TRBV7-2; CDR3: CASSSGRLAGAYNEQFF; DNA: TGTGCCAGCAGCTCCGGGAGGTTGGCGGGGGCCTACAATGAGCAGTTCTTC
D: .; length: 14; J: TRBJ2-2; size: few; V: TRBV12-3/TRBV12-4; CDR3: CASSRRTNTGELFF; DNA: TGTGCCAGCAGCCGCAGAACGAACACCGGGGAGCTGTTTTTT
D: TRBD1; length: 13; J: TRBJ1-2; size: .; V: TRBV29-1; CDR3: CSVCQGAYYGYTF; DNA: TGCAGCGTTTGCCAGGGGGCTTACTATGGCTACACCTTC
D: TRBD1; length: 14; J: TRBJ2-7; size: few; V: TRBV5-1; CDR3: CASSSGQTVYEQYF; DNA: TGCGCCAGCAGCTCGGGACAGACAGTCTACGAGCAGTACTTC